The T cell receptor (beta chain) described here comes from a study of vaccination and CD4 T cells after COVID-19. Per the germline V gene, CDR1 is GTSNPN and CDR2 is SVGIG (reference sequence). Trimming stripped 5 bases from V and 8 bases from J, with 9 bases between. There are 10 residues in the CDR3. Indicated treatment: approximately nine-day PBMC culture with coronavirus spike peptide pools or control peptides (ViraFEST assay). Positive PCR results dated from March to December 2020, before the US Alpha, Beta and Delta variants. This clonotype turned up a few times. Antigen specificity is unknown. At the Johns Hopkins FTIC core, DNA taken from cultured CD4+ T cells was sequenced by way of the Oncomine TCR Beta short-read assay. Investigators isolated genomic DNA from cultured CD4+ T cells. TCRdb used MiXCR to reprocess the PCR reads, holding one entry per CDR3 protein. The sample lists 14,000 or so distinct CDR3 sequences, roughly 29% occurring once.

Study-level points and caveats: Spike mono-reactivity applied to 304 of 307 vaccine-specific clones detected in convalescent patients. Post-vaccination reactive clonotypes (median 38) did not differ significantly from post-infection (21).

V usage is TRBV30 and J usage is TRBJ1-1, with D tentatively TRBD1 (5 bases). The sequence derives from a human donor with COVID-19. The sequencing input was cultured CD4+ T cells from blood. The CDR3 sequence: CAWSRGEAFF. In DNA, the CDR3 is TGTGCCTGGTCTAGGGGCGAAGCTTTCTTT.